This T cell receptor beta chain is from a study of shared clonotypes between healthy human individuals. Study-level background: Serving as donors were a couple of women and a few men, whose ages spanned 18 to 49.

Naivety among CD8 cells was defined by CD45RO negativity and positive CCR7 selection, thereby excluding terminally differentiated effector memory CD45RA+ cells. Turning to this clone: This same CDR3 is encoded by further DNA sequences in the sample.

Using immunoSEQ multiplex PCR, the repertoire was profiled, and TCRdb retains in-frame clones only, with some absent. Here the sample spans under 2,000,000 clones, less than 95% being singletons. The CDR3 totals 14 residues. CDR1 and CDR2 from the germline V gene are LNHDA and SQIVND (reference sequence). Germline trimming cut 5 bases from V and 0 bases from J; bases unmatched to any gene: 4. The sample was naive CD8+ T cells sorted from blood. This clonotype originated in a man in his late teens or twenties in good health. The chain uses TRBV19 and TRBJ2-7, with 7 bases identical to TRBD1. Written as DNA, the CDR3 is TGTGCCAGTAGTCGAGACAGGGACTCCTACGAGCAGTACTTC. It yields the protein CASSRDRDSYEQYF.